This TCR beta chain came from a study of cytomegalovirus exposure and HLA in healthy donors. Study-level points and caveats: A few V segments could not be told apart, such as TRBV6-2 and TRBV6-3, and were left out. For most TCR beta V segments, an earlier analysis put the productive rate at about 87% or about 30% of the time.

This clone came up a few times. The target antigen is unknown. This CDR3 region has 15 residues. Looked up from germline, CDR1 is WSHSY and CDR2 is SAAADI. V lost 8 bases and J lost 3, with 18 bases in between. Vbeta (60) and Jbeta (13) primers were used in the PCR. Here immunoSEQ multiplex PCR was the method, and the copy in TCRdb shows in-frame clones only, minus some. Of roughly 200,000 clones listed, about 69% are singletons. The chain recombines TRBV10-2 with TRBJ2-3, with D possibly being TRBD2 (6 bases). Input material: PBMCs. The origin of this receptor is a male donor in good health and CMV-seronegative. CDR3 in amino acids: CASRETFDRTDTQYF. CDR3 DNA sequence: TGCGCCAGCCGGGAGACTTTCGATCGGACAGATACGCAGTATTTT.